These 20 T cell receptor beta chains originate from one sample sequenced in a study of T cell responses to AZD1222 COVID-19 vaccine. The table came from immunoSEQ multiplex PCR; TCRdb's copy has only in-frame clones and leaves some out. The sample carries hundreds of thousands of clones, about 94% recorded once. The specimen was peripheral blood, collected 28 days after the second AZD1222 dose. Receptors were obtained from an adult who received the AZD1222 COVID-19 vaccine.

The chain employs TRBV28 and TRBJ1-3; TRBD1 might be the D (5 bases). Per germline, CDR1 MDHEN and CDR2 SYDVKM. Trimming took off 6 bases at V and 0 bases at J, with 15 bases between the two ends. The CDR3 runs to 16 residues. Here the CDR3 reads CASRLPGGNSGNTIYF. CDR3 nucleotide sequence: TGTGCCAGCAGGCTACCTGGGGGGAACTCTGGAAACACCATATATTTT.

CDR3 sequence (DNA): TGTGCCAGCAGTTTAGCGACGGATCAGCCCCAGCATTTT. Translating gives CASSLATDQPQHF. The chain recombines TRBV12-3 or TRBV12-4 with TRBJ1-5; D is unclear. V lost 0 bases and J lost 5, with 5 bases in between. The CDR3 totals 13 residues.

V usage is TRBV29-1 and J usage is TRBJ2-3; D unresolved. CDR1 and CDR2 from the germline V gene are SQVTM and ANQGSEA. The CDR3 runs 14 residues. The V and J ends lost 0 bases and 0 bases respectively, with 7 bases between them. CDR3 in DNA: TGCAGCGTTGAAGATCTCAGTAGCACAGATACGCAGTATTTT. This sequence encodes CSVEDLSSTDTQYF.

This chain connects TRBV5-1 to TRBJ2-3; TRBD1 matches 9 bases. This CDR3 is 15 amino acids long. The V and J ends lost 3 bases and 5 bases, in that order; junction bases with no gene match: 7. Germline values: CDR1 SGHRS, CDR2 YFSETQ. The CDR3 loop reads CASSSGTGPKDTQYF. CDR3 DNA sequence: TGCGCCAGCAGCTCTGGGACAGGGCCCAAAGATACGCAGTATTTT.

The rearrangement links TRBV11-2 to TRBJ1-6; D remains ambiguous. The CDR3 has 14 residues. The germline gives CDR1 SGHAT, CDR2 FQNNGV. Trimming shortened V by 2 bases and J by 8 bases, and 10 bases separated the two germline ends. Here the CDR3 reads CASSLLGGDSPLHF. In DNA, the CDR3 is TGTGCCAGCAGCTTACTGGGTGGCGATTCACCCCTCCACTTT.

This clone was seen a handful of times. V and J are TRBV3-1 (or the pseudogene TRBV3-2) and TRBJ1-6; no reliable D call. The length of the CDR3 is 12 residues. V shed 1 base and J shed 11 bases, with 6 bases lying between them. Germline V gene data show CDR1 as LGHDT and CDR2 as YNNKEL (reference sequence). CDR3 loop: CASSQGFAPLHF. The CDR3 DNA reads TGTGCCAGCAGCCAAGGATTTGCACCCCTCCACTTT.

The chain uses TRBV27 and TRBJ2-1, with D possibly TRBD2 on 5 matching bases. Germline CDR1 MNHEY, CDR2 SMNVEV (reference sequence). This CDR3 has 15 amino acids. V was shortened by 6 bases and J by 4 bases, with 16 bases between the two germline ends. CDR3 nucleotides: TGTGCCAGCAGCCTCCGGAGGTCGGAATACAATGAGCAGTTCTTC. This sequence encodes CASSLRRSEYNEQFF.

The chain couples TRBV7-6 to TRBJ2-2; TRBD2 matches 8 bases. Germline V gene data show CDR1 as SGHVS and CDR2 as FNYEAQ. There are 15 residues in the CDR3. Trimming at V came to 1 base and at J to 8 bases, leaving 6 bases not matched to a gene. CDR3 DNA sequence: TGTGCCAGCAGCTTAGGCTTAGCGGGGCAGGGGGAGCTGTTTTTT. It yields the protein CASSLGLAGQGELFF.

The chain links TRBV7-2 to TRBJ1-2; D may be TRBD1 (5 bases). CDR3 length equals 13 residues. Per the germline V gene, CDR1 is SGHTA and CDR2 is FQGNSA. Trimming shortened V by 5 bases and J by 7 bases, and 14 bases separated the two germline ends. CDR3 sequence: CASSPLMRGGYTF. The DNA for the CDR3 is TGTGCCAGCAGCCCCCTAATGAGGGGTGGCTACACCTTC. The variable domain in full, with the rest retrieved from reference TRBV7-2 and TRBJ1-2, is GAGVSQSPSNKVTEKGKDVELRCDPISGHTALYWYRQSLGQGLEFLIYFQGNSAPDKSGLPSDRFSAERTGGSVSTLTIQRTQQEDSAVYLCASSPLMRGGYTFGSGTRLTVV.

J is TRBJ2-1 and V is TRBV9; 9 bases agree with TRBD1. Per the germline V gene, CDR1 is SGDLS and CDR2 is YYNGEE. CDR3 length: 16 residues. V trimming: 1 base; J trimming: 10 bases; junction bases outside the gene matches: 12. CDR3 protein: CASSVTGQGRLGEQFF. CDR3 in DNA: TGTGCCAGCAGCGTAACAGGACAGGGGAGGTTAGGGGAGCAGTTCTTC.

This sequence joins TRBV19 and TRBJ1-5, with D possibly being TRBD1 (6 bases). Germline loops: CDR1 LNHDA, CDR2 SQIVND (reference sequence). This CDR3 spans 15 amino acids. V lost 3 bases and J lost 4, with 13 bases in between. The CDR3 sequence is CASSISAGENQPQHF. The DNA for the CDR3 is TGTGCCAGTAGTATCTCGGCAGGGGAAAATCAGCCCCAGCATTTT.

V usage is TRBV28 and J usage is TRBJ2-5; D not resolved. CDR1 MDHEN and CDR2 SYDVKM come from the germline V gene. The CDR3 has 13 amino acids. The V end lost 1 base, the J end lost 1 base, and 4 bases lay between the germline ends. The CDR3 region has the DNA TGTGCCAGCAGTTTATTTGTCCAAGAGACCCAGTACTTC. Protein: CASSLFVQETQYF.

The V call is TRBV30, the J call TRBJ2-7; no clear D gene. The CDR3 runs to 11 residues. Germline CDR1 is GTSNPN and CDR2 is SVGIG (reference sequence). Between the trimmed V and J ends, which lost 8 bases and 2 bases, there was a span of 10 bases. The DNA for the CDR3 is TGTGCCATTCAGGAGACCTACGAGCAGTACTTC. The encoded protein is CAIQETYEQYF.

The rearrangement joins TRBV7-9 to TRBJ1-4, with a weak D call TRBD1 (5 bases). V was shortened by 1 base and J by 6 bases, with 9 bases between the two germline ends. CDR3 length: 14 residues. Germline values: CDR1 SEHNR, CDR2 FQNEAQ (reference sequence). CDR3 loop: CASSLVGTDEKLFF. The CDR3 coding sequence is TGTGCCAGCAGCTTAGTAGGGACGGATGAAAAACTGTTTTTT. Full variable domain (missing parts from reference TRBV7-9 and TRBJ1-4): DTGVSQNPRHKITKRGQNVTFRCDPISEHNRLYWYRQTLGQGPEFLTYFQNEAQLEKSRLLSDRFSAERPKGSFSTLEIQRTEQGDSAMYLCASSLVGTDEKLFFGSGTQLSVL.

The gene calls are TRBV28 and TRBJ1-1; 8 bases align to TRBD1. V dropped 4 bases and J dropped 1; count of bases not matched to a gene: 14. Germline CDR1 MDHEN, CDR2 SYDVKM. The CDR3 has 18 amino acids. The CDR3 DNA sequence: TGTGCCAGCAGTTCGACGATTTCAGGGGGCGACTGGAACACTGAAGCTTTCTTT. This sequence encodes CASSSTISGGDWNTEAFF.

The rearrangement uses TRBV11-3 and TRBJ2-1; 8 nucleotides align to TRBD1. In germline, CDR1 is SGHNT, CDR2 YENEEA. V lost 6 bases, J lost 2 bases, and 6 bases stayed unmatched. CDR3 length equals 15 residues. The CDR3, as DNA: TGTGCCAGCAGTCCCGGGACAGGTACCTACAATGAGCAGTTCTTC. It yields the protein CASSPGTGTYNEQFF.

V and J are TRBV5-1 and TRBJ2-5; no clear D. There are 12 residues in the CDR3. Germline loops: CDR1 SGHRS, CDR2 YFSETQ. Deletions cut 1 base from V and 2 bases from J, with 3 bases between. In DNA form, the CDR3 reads TGCGCCAGCAGCTTGTATCAAGAGACCCAGTACTTC. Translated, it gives CASSLYQETQYF.

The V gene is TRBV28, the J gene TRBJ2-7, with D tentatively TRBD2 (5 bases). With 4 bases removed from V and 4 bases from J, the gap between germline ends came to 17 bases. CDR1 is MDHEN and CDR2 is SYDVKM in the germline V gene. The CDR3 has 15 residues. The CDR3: CASSSPPAGGYEQYF. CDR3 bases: TGTGCCAGCAGTTCCCCTCCGGCAGGAGGTTACGAGCAGTACTTC.

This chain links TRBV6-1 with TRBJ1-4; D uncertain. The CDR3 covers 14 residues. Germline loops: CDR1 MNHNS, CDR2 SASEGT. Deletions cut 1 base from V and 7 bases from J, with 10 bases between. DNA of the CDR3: TGTGCCAGCAGTGAAGGGGGAGGGTTTGAAAAACTGTTTTTT. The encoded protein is CASSEGGGFEKLFF.

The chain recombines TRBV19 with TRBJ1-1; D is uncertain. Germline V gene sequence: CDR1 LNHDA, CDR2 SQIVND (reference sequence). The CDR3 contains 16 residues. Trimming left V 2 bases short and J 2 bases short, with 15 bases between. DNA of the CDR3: TGTGCCAGTAGTATAAGAAGGGAGAGGGTAAACACTGAAGCTTTCTTT. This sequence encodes CASSIRRERVNTEAFF.